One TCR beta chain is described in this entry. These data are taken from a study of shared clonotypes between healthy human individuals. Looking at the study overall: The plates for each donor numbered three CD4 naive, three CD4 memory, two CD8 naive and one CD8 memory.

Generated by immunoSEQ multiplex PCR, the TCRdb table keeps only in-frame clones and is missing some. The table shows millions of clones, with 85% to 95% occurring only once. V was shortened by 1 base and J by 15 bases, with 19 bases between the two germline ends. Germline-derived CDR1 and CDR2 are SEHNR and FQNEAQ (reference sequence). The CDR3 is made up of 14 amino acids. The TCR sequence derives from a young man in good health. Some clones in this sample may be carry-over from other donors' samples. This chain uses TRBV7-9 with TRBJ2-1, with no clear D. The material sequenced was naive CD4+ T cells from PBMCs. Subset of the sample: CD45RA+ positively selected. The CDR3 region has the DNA TGTGCCAGCAGCTTAGTGGGTGAATGGGATAGTGTGTTCTTC. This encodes CASSLVGEWDSVFF.